The following is a TCR beta chain sequence with its context. Its antigen remains unknown. The sample originates from a study of T cells in Graves' hyperthyroidism and ophthalmopathy. Study-level results: Before onset, ophthalmopathy was predicted by the model a median around 6.5 months earlier. A model using 13 V-J features told ophthalmopathy apart from stable hyperthyroidism. Among thyroid clonotypes expanded above 0.001, most also appeared in blood.

Authors of the study amplified TCR beta CDR3 regions from RNA transcripts. A set of HTBI primers served as the primers for a first-round RT-PCR of the TCR CDR3. One entry per CDR3 protein, called by TCRdb with MiXCR from the multiplex PCR reads. The sample has about 640,000 distinct CDR3 sequences, nearly 45% seen once. The CDR3 spans 16 residues. Germline loops: CDR1 SEHNR, CDR2 FQNEAQ (reference sequence). Unmatched junction bases numbered 7, after V lost 1 base and J lost 2 bases. Diagnoses were established using clinical symptoms, serum thyroxine and TRAb, thyroid ultrasound and orbital computed tomography.

This sequence joins TRBV7-9 and TRBJ2-5, with 7 bases fitting TRBD2. The clonotype was recovered from an adult man with Graves' disease, either hyperthyroidism or ophthalmopathy (not recorded which). Sequenced sample: peripheral blood or thyroid tissue (not recorded which). The DNA for the CDR3 is TGTGCCAGCAGCTTAGTGGTAGCGGGCCTACAAGAGACCCAGTACTTC. Encoded protein: CASSLVVAGLQETQYF.